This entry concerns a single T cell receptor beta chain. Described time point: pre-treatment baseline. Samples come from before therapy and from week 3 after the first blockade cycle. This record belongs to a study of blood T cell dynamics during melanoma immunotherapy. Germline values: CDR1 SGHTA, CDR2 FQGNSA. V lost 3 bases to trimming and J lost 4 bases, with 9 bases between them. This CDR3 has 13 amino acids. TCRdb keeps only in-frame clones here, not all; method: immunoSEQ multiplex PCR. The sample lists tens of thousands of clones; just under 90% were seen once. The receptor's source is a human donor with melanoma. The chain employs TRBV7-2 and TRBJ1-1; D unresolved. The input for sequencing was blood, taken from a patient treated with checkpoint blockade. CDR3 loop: CASSFWPSTEAFF. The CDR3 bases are TGTGCCAGCAGCTTTTGGCCCAGCACTGAAGCTTTCTTT.